The rows below give T cell receptor beta chains drawn from one sample of a study of CD8+CD57+ T cells in acquired aplastic anemia. Each CDR3 protein is one row after TCRdb ran MiXCR on the reads. The sample shows about 160,000 distinct CDR3 sequences, about 45% of them seen only once. The source material was sorted CD4+, CD8+, or CD8+CD57+ T cells (not recorded which) from PBMCs. The receptors here all came from a human donor with aplastic anemia. Both conserved end residues are part of each CDR3. D genes are given only for firm matches. The size of a clone is reported for some rows only, either as once, few or many, or as a class for expanded clones.

J,size,D,V,CDR3,DNA
TRBJ2-6,NA,NA,TRBV18,CASSQGTAGSGANVLTF,TGTGCCAGCTCCCAAGGCACGGCCGGCTCTGGGGCCAACGTCCTGACTTTC
TRBJ1-6,NA,TRBD1,TRBV13,CASKYPPGQSSTSSYNSPLHF,TGTGCCAGCAAATACCCTCCGGGACAGAGTTCAACTAGCTCCTATAATTCACCCCTCCACTTT
TRBJ1-4,NA,TRBD1,TRBV27,CASRTGLGGEKLFF,TGTGCCAGCAGGACAGGGTTGGGGGGGGAAAAACTGTTTTTT
TRBJ1-1,NA,NA,TRBV27,CASSVGRNTEAFF,TGTGCCAGCAGTGTGGGACGGAACACTGAAGCTTTCTTT
TRBJ1-1,few,TRBD1,TRBV24-1,CASSPQGARTEAFF,TGTGCCAGCTCACCCCAGGGGGCGAGAACTGAAGCTTTCTTT
TRBJ2-5,NA,NA,TRBV19,CASRTDSQETQYF,TGTGCCAGTAGAACGGACAGTCAAGAGACCCAGTACTTC
TRBJ1-5,NA,NA,TRBV12-3/TRBV12-4,CASSPGNQPQHF,TGTGCCAGCAGTCCAGGGAATCAGCCCCAGCATTTT
TRBJ1-1,few,NA,TRBV18,CASAHSGDTEAFF,TGTGCCAGCGCCCATTCAGGGGACACTGAAGCTTTCTTT
TRBJ1-5,NA,TRBD1,TRBV7-2,CASSVDRVSNQPQHF,TGTGCCAGCAGCGTGGACAGGGTGAGCAATCAGCCCCAGCATTTT
TRBJ1-1,NA,NA,TRBV20-1,CSARAGTEAFF,TGCAGTGCTAGGGCAGGGACTGAAGCTTTCTTT
TRBJ2-5,NA,TRBD2,TRBV19,CASRDGSGGEETQYF,TGTGCCAGTAGGGATGGGAGCGGGGGGGAAGAGACCCAGTACTTC
TRBJ1-6,many,NA,TRBV15,CATSRDFGGTNSPLHF,TGTGCCACCAGCAGAGATTTCGGGGGGACTAATTCACCCCTCCACTTT
TRBJ2-2,NA,NA,TRBV15,CATSRVLAGTGELFF,TGTGCCACCAGCAGAGTACTAGCAGGCACCGGGGAGCTGTTTTTT
TRBJ2-2,NA,NA,TRBV29-1,CSVFSVWPPGELFF,TGCAGCGTTTTTTCGGTATGGCCCCCCGGGGAGCTGTTTTTT
TRBJ2-5,once,TRBD2,TRBV20-1,CSAPSAGGGETQYF,TGCAGTGCTCCCTCGGCGGGAGGGGGAGAGACCCAGTACTTC
TRBJ2-1,NA,TRBD1,TRBV6-1,CASSQDRAGYDEQFF,TGTGCCAGCAGTCAGGACAGGGCGGGCTACGATGAGCAGTTCTTC
TRBJ2-5,NA,TRBD2,TRBV29-1,CSVLRGQETQYF,TGCAGCGTGCTGCGGGGGCAAGAGACCCAGTACTTC
TRBJ1-2,many,TRBD1,TRBV5-6,CASSPRQGGNYGYTF,TGTGCCAGCAGCCCAAGACAGGGAGGTAACTATGGCTACACCTTC
TRBJ2-4,NA,NA,TRBV2,CASRTDILAKNIQYF,TGTGCCAGCAGGACGGACATTTTAGCCAAAAACATTCAGTACTTC
TRBJ2-3,few,NA,TRBV24-1,CATNGGDTQYF,TGTGCCACCAACGGGGGAGATACGCAGTATTTT
TRBJ2-7,many,NA,TRBV5-1,CASSLERGDEQYF,TGCGCCAGCAGCTTGGAGCGAGGCGACGAGCAGTACTTC
TRBJ2-7,NA,NA,TRBV10-2,CASSFPGYEQYF,TGTGCCAGCAGTTTCCCAGGCTACGAGCAGTACTTC
TRBJ2-7,NA,NA,TRBV2,CASSSGTAGGHEQYF,TGTGCCAGCAGTTCCGGGACAGCCGGGGGACACGAGCAGTACTTC
TRBJ2-3,NA,NA,TRBV24-1,CATSYSGVGSDTQYF,TGTGCCACCAGCTACTCGGGTGTGGGTTCAGATACGCAGTATTTT
TRBJ1-6,many,NA,TRBV5-4,CASSGGGSSPLHF,TGTGCCAGCAGCGGAGGAGGGAGCTCACCCCTCCACTTT
TRBJ2-5,NA,NA,TRBV20-1,CSARDLVETQYF,TGCAGTGCTAGAGATCTAGTTGAGACCCAGTATTTC
TRBJ2-2,NA,NA,TRBV5-1,CASSLATNTGELFF,TGCGCCAGCAGCTTGGCCACGAACACCGGGGAGCTGTTTTTT
TRBJ2-6,NA,TRBD2,TRBV19,CASSPPVGAGDSGANVLTF,TGTGCCAGTAGTCCCCCGGTGGGAGCGGGGGACTCTGGGGCCAACGTCCTGACTTTC
TRBJ2-2,many,TRBD2,TRBV20-1,CSARDLGAGTGELFF,TGCAGTGCTAGAGATCTTGGAGCGGGGACCGGGGAGCTGTTTTTT
TRBJ1-1,NA,NA,TRBV10-2,CASSVVAVGDEAFF,TGCGCCAGCAGTGTCGTCGCGGTGGGGGATGAAGCTTTCTTT
TRBJ2-2,NA,NA,TRBV6-1,CASTATGTGELFF,TGTGCCAGCACCGCCACGGGCACCGGGGAGCTGTTTTTT
TRBJ2-7,few,TRBD2,TRBV24-1,CATSDGSGVYSGEQYF,TGTGCCACCAGTGATGGTAGCGGGGTATACTCGGGCGAGCAGTACTTC
TRBJ1-1,NA,NA,TRBV10-3,CAISEGEWTEAFF,TGTGCCATCAGTGAGGGGGAATGGACTGAAGCTTTCTTT
TRBJ1-2,many,TRBD1,TRBV12-3/TRBV12-4,CASSPYGTGGGYTF,TGTGCCAGCAGTCCCTACGGGACAGGGGGTGGCTACACCTTC
TRBJ2-7,NA,NA,TRBV10-3,CAISRDGSYEQYF,TGTGCCATATCCAGGGACGGCTCCTACGAGCAGTACTTC
TRBJ2-7,NA,TRBD2,TRBV4-3,CASSHGTSGGAYEQYF,TGCGCCAGCAGCCATGGGACTAGCGGGGGTGCCTACGAGCAGTACTTC
TRBJ2-1,NA,NA,TRBV10-3,CAIPGSFKGHNEQFF,TGTGCCATCCCAGGAAGTTTCAAGGGCCACAATGAGCAGTTCTTC
TRBJ1-1,many,NA,TRBV6-2/TRBV6-3,CASSLGLRPIPEAFF,TGTGCCAGCAGCCTAGGGCTGCGCCCTATCCCTGAAGCTTTCTTT
TRBJ2-7,many,NA,TRBV7-9,CASSSKNREWYEQYF,TGTGCCAGCAGCTCAAAAAACAGGGAATGGTACGAGCAGTACTTC
TRBJ1-2,many,NA,TRBV7-2,CASSLIFNYGYTF,TGTGCCAGCAGCCTAATCTTCAACTATGGCTACACCTTC
TRBJ2-3,NA,TRBD1,TRBV14,CASRRDRLDTQYF,TGTGCCAGCAGGCGGGACAGGCTGGATACGCAGTATTTT